Only one count was recorded for the clone carrying this T cell receptor (beta chain). The study assigned cohorts using participant-reported clinical history. These data are taken from a study of blood T cell repertoires in COVID-19. Background on the study: Samples representing acute and convalescent COVID-19 were sourced from the United States, Italy and Spain.

The protocol was immunoSEQ multiplex PCR, while the TCRdb copy is restricted to in-frame clones and leaves out a portion. The repertoire holds some 200,000 clones, with roughly 90% as singletons. Germline V CDR1 and CDR2: SGHVS, FQNEAQ. Trimming removed 5 bases at V and 5 bases at J, with 16 bases between. The CDR3 sequence is 16 residues long. The rearrangement uses TRBV7-8 and TRBJ1-6, with a tentative D call TRBD1 (5 bases). The sequence was obtained from a woman aged 40 to 55 with acute COVID-19. The sequenced sample was PBMCs or T cells enriched from blood (not recorded which). The CDR3 reads CASSPIRGVNNSPLHF. In DNA form, the CDR3 reads TGTGCCAGCAGCCCCATTCGGGGGGTGAATAATTCACCCCTCCACTTT.